This TCR beta chain originates from a study of T-cell memory formation after mild COVID-19. TCRdb re-analysed the 5' RACE reads in MiXCR, keeping a single row per CDR3 protein. The sample shows hundreds of thousands of distinct CDR3 sequences, about a fifth of them seen only once. Regarding the study as a whole: Shrinking CD4+ clones were chiefly CM and EM; CD8+ ones were chiefly EMRA. Clones that got smaller from day 15 to 85 had even CD4/CD8, while clones growing later tipped toward CD4+.

Regarding this clonotype: The antigen is undetermined.

CDR1 MGHRA and CDR2 YSYEKL come from the germline V gene. The ends were cut back, 4 bases at V and 3 bases at J, with 13 bases in the middle. CDR3 length: 14 amino acids. The chain joins TRBV4-1 to TRBJ2-7, with unresolved D. The specimen was PBMCs or a T cell subset sorted from them (not recorded which). The source of this sequence is an adult woman who had mild COVID-19 (a few samples of this study predate the infection). Cell type and time point are not known. The CDR3 region is CASSPKGQSYEQYF. The CDR3 DNA follows: TGCGCCAGCAGCCCGAAAGGCCAGAGCTACGAGCAGTACTTC.